The 27 T cell receptor beta chains below come from one sample, sequenced in a study of shared T cell receptors in the human thymus. Produced via immunoSEQ multiplex PCR; TCRdb's table is partial and in-frame only. The data contain 550,000 to 800,000 clones, 70% to 90% of them singletons. The same data also went into a second study, on human thymus T cells.

Sequencing was done on a sample of thymocytes. All receptors derive from a girl younger than two with a congenital heart defect.

The chain links TRBV5-4 to TRBJ1-2, with D possibly matching TRBD1 (6 bases). Germline CDR1 and CDR2: SGHNT and YYREEE (reference sequence). The CDR3 length is 13 residues. The V gene lost 1 base and the J gene lost 6 bases, with 10 bases spanning the gap. CDR3: CASSLRGAHGYTF. CDR3 in DNA: TGTGCCAGCAGCTTGCGGGGGGCGCATGGCTACACCTTC.

A remark on this clone: This sample also contains other DNA sequences that code for the same CDR3. The CDR3 is CASSIGTGSSYEQYF. The CDR3 DNA reads as TGTGCCAGTAGTATAGGCACAGGGAGCTCCTACGAGCAGTACTTC. The chain is built from TRBV19 and TRBJ2-7, with D possibly being TRBD1 (6 bases). This CDR3 contains 15 residues. V was trimmed by 1 base and J by 0 bases, leaving 10 bases between them. The germline V gene has CDR1 LNHDA and CDR2 SQIVND (reference sequence).

This clone was found a few times. The V and J genes are TRBV2 and TRBJ2-4; weak D call: TRBD2 (5 bases). This CDR3 is built from 18 residues. Germline CDR1 SNHLY, CDR2 FYNNEI. V gave up 8 bases and J gave up 5 bases, with 28 bases separating them. The CDR3 DNA follows: TGTGCCAGCTCGGTTTCTGGGCCTCCCCTGGAGAGGGAAAACATTCAGTACTTC. Translated: CASSVSGPPLERENIQYF.

The chain combines TRBV6-1 with TRBJ2-1, with no clear D. Trimming pared 4 bases from V and 0 bases from J, leaving 7 bases between. The CDR3 covers 14 residues. Germline V gene sequence: CDR1 MNHNS, CDR2 SASEGT. CDR3 loop: CASSGSSSYNEQFF. CDR3 bases: TGTGCCAGCAGTGGTAGCAGCTCCTACAATGAGCAGTTCTTC.

The V and J genes are TRBV4-1 and TRBJ2-5, with TRBD2 identical over 7 bases. Per the germline V gene, CDR1 is MGHRA and CDR2 is YSYEKL. Losses at the gene ends were 1 base for V and 5 bases for J; bases not matched to a gene: 10. The CDR3 loop spans 16 amino acids. The CDR3: CASSQVVGGVGETQYF. CDR3 nucleotides: TGCGCCAGCAGCCAAGTCGTTGGGGGGGTTGGGGAGACCCAGTACTTC.

The chain has TRBV15 and TRBJ2-5; TRBD2 agrees at 7 bases. This CDR3 spans 17 amino acids. V shed 0 bases and J 2 bases; nucleotides not matched to a gene: 9. The V gene's germline CDR1 is LNHNV and CDR2 YYDKDF (reference sequence). The CDR3 DNA reads as TGTGCCACCAGCAGAGATTTCCGGGACTACCGGCAAGAGACCCAGTACTTC. It is translated as CATSRDFRDYRQETQYF.

The chain has TRBV4-3 and TRBJ2-2; 9 bases match TRBD2. The CDR3 is made up of 17 amino acids. Per the germline V gene, CDR1 is LGHNA and CDR2 is YSLEER. V gave up 6 bases and J gave up 3 bases; unmatched junction bases: 11. CDR3 region: CASSRRTAGGDTGELFF. The DNA for the CDR3 is TGCGCCAGCAGTCGAAGAACGGCGGGGGGGGACACCGGGGAGCTGTTTTTT.

This chain uses TRBV7-6 with TRBJ2-3; TRBD1 matches at 7 bases. With 1 base clipped from V and 0 bases from J, the junction kept 4 bases outside the gene matches. The CDR3 totals 16 residues. The germline CDR1 and CDR2 sequences are SGHVS and FNYEAQ. The CDR3 bases are TGTGCCAGCAGCTTAGTAGGGACAGCCAGCACAGATACGCAGTATTTT. Its translation is CASSLVGTASTDTQYF.

This clone was found a few times. The V gene is TRBV20-1, the J gene TRBJ1-2; D gene unclear. There are 9 residues in the CDR3. Germline V lookup: CDR1 DFQATT, CDR2 SNEGSKA (reference sequence). V lost 7 bases and J 7 bases, leaving 7 bases between the germline ends. The CDR3 spells CSVLRGYTF. CDR3 DNA: TGCAGTGTCCTTCGTGGCTACACCTTC.

The chain is built from TRBV6-1 and TRBJ2-3; 7 bases align to TRBD2. CDR1 and CDR2 from the germline V gene are MNHNS and SASEGT. The V and J ends lost 4 bases and 3 bases, in that order; junction bases with no gene match: 7. The CDR3 covers 15 residues. The CDR3 is CASSVRGLRTDTQYF. For the CDR3, the DNA is TGTGCCAGCAGTGTTAGGGGACTACGGACAGATACGCAGTATTTT.

The chain uses TRBV6-1 and TRBJ1-2, with 9 bases fitting TRBD1. There are 12 residues in the CDR3. Germline V gives CDR1 MNHNS, CDR2 SASEGT. Trimming cost V 9 bases and J 6 bases; bases outside gene matches: 5. For the CDR3, the DNA is TGTGCCAGAAAAAGGACAGGGGATGGCTACACCTTC. It yields the protein CARKRTGDGYTF.

The gene calls are TRBV19 and TRBJ2-1; 12 nucleotides line up with TRBD1. Trimming cost V 5 bases and J 6 bases; bases outside gene matches: 8. Germline CDR1 LNHDA, CDR2 SQIVND (reference sequence). This CDR3 region has 16 residues. This chain's CDR3 is CASSPLAGQGANEQFF. For the CDR3, the DNA is TGTGCCAGTAGTCCCTTAGCGGGACAGGGGGCCAATGAGCAGTTCTTC.

This sequence joins TRBV15 and TRBJ1-2, with 9 bases that match TRBD1. Germline-derived CDR1 and CDR2 are LNHNV and YYDKDF (reference sequence). This CDR3 spans 15 amino acids. J was trimmed by 5 bases and V by 1 base; bases with no gene match: 5. CDR3 region: CATSRGDRVRYGYTF. The DNA for the CDR3 is TGTGCCACCAGCAGAGGGGACAGGGTTAGGTATGGCTACACCTTC.

The chain combines TRBV7-2 with TRBJ1-1; tentatively, D is TRBD1 (6 bases). CDR1 SGHTA and CDR2 FQGNSA come from the germline V gene. Trimming stripped 5 bases from V and 4 bases from J, with 26 bases between. CDR3 length: 18 residues. CDR3 nucleotide sequence: TGTGCCAGCAGCCCTGCTACCCGGGACAAATATCGGCTCACTGAAGCTTTCTTT. The encoded protein is CASSPATRDKYRLTEAFF.

Only one count was recorded for this clone. The chain has TRBV2 and TRBJ1-1; the match to TRBD1 covers 7 bases. The CDR3 length is 15 residues. CDR1 and CDR2 from the germline V gene are SNHLY and FYNNEI. The V gene end was trimmed by 7 bases and the J gene end by 7 bases; junction bases not matched to a gene: 15. The CDR3 sequence: CASTGRDSVHGEAFF. As DNA, the CDR3 is TGTGCCAGCACTGGCCGGGACAGCGTACACGGTGAAGCTTTCTTT. Drawing the rest from reference TRBV2 and TRBJ1-1, the complete variable domain is EPEVTQTPSHQVTQMGQEVILRCVPISNHLYFYWYRQILGQKVEFLVSFYNNEISEKSEIFDDQFSVERPDGSNFTLKIRSTKLEDSAMYFCASTGRDSVHGEAFFGQGTRLTVV.

This clone was detected only a few times. The chain carries TRBV19 and TRBJ1-5, with 8 bases matching TRBD1. The V gene end was trimmed by 7 bases and the J gene end by 4 bases; junction bases not matched to a gene: 9. There are 15 residues in the CDR3. CDR1 is LNHDA, CDR2 SQIVND, per germline (reference sequence). CDR3 loop: CASTFVQGANQPQHF. Here the CDR3 DNA reads TGTGCCAGTACATTCGTCCAGGGGGCAAATCAGCCCCAGCATTTT. Based on the CDR3 plus reference TRBV19 and TRBJ1-5, the full variable domain is DGGITQSPKYLFRKEGQNVTLSCEQNLNHDAMYWYRQDPGQGLRLIYYSQIVNDFQKGDIAEGYSVSREKKESFPLTVTSAQKNPTAFYLCASTFVQGANQPQHFGDGTRLSIL.

V is TRBV5-1 and J is TRBJ2-4, with D perhaps matching TRBD2 (5 bases). The CDR3 sequence is 20 residues long. The V gene's germline CDR1 is SGHRS and CDR2 YFSETQ. V lost 0 bases to trimming and J lost 8 bases, with 30 bases between them. For the CDR3, the DNA is TGCGCCAGCAGCTTGGCGCCTACTGAGACTATTCAGTACGGGGTTGACATTCAGTACTTC. Protein product: CASSLAPTETIQYGVDIQYF.

This clone was detected only a few times. CDR3 bases: TGCGCCAGCAGCCTCCGGCGGGCGAACACTGAAGCTTTCTTT. It encodes CASSLRRANTEAFF. The J gene is TRBJ1-1, the V gene TRBV5-1; no clear D gene. The CDR3 loop spans 14 amino acids. V gave up 4 bases and J gave up 1 base, with 11 bases separating them. CDR1 is SGHRS, CDR2 YFSETQ, per germline. The whole variable domain, filled in from reference TRBV5-1 and TRBJ1-1, reads KAGVTQTPRYLIKTRGQQVTLSCSPISGHRSVSWYQQTPGQGLQFLFEYFSETQRNKGNFPGRFSGRQFSNSRSEMNVSTLELGDSALYLCASSLRRANTEAFFGQGTRLTVV.

This chain connects TRBV6-6 to TRBJ2-5; D gene unclear. Per the germline V gene, CDR1 is MNHNY and CDR2 is SVGAGI (reference sequence). Trimming cost V 1 base and J 5 bases, with 5 bases left between them. The CDR3 sequence is 12 residues long. The CDR3 sequence is CASSYCRETQYF. The CDR3, as DNA: TGTGCCAGCAGTTACTGCCGGGAGACCCAGTACTTC.

The chain carries TRBV27 and TRBJ1-6, with TRBD1 matching over 10 bases. The CDR3 has 15 residues. Trimming at V came to 7 bases and at J to 7 bases, leaving 7 bases not matched to a gene. The V gene's germline CDR1 is MNHEY and CDR2 SMNVEV (reference sequence). Written as DNA, the CDR3 is TGTGCCAGCAAACGAGACAGGGGGCGCAATTCACCCCTCCACTTT. Amino acids: CASKRDRGRNSPLHF.

This rearrangement joins TRBV11-2 to TRBJ1-2; 8 bases align to TRBD1. Trimming took 6 bases from V and 8 from J; bases not matched to a gene: 14. CDR1 SGHAT and CDR2 FQNNGV come from the germline V gene. The CDR3 length is 15 residues. For the CDR3, the DNA is TGTGCCAGCAGTTACGGGGACAGGAGAGCTTTAGGCTACACCTTC. Its protein product is CASSYGDRRALGYTF.

The chain carries TRBV5-6 and TRBJ1-6, with TRBD1 as a possible D gene (5 bases). Trimming took off 4 bases at V and 0 bases at J, with 11 bases between the two ends. The CDR3 extends over 16 amino acids. Germline-derived CDR1 and CDR2 are SGHDT and YYEEEE. The DNA for the CDR3 is TGTGCCAGCAGCCTCCGAAGGGGCTCCTATAATTCACCCCTCCACTTT. Translation gives CASSLRRGSYNSPLHF.

The chain links TRBV6-1 to TRBJ1-5; 8 bases are a match to TRBD1. Unmatched junction bases numbered 3, after V lost 6 bases and J lost 2 bases. Germline V gene sequence: CDR1 MNHNS, CDR2 SASEGT. The CDR3 is 14 residues long. The CDR3: CASSPDRGNQPQHF. The CDR3 DNA follows: TGTGCCAGCAGCCCGGACAGGGGCAATCAGCCCCAGCATTTT.

On this clone: Other nucleotide sequences from this sample produce the same CDR3. This chain uses TRBV9 with TRBJ1-1; D unclear. Germline V gene data show CDR1 as SGDLS and CDR2 as YYNGEE. Trimming shortened V by 0 bases and J by 1 base, and 7 bases separated the two germline ends. The CDR3 contains 14 residues. The CDR3 DNA follows: TGTGCCAGCAGCGTAGGAGGGTGGAACACTGAAGCTTTCTTT. Translated, it gives CASSVGGWNTEAFF.

The V and J genes are TRBV10-2 and TRBJ1-3, with D possibly being TRBD1 (6 bases). Trimming stripped 2 bases from V and 0 bases from J, with 14 bases between. CDR1 is WSHSY, CDR2 SAAADI, per germline. The CDR3 is 17 residues long. CDR3 DNA sequence: TGCGCCAGCAGTGAGACCAACCGACAGGTCTCTGGAAACACCATATATTTT. Protein product: CASSETNRQVSGNTIYF.

This rearrangement joins TRBV30 to TRBJ1-2, with D hard to call. The V end was cut by 3 bases, the J end by 2 bases, with 16 bases between. This CDR3 comprises 15 residues. Germline loops: CDR1 GTSNPN, CDR2 SVGIG (reference sequence). CDR3 nucleotides: TGTGCCTGGAGAGGTGTGGAGGTACGAAACTATGGCTACACCTTC. Its protein is CAWRGVEVRNYGYTF.

The chain has TRBV18 and TRBJ2-5, with D possibly TRBD2 on 5 matching bases. V was cut by 2 bases and J by 2 bases, with 9 bases left in between. CDR3 length equals 14 residues. Germline CDR1 reads KGHSH; CDR2 reads LQKENI. The chain's CDR3 is CASSPDGKQETQYF. In nucleotides, the CDR3 is TGTGCCAGCTCACCAGACGGGAAACAAGAGACCCAGTACTTC. The full variable domain, rest sourced from reference TRBV18 and TRBJ2-5, is NAGVMQNPRHLVRRRGQEARLRCSPMKGHSHVYWYRQLPEEGLKFMVYLQKENIIDESGMPKERFSAEFPKEGPSILRIQQVVRGDSAAYFCASSPDGKQETQYFGPGTRLLVL.